A single sample gave rise to the 3 T cell receptor beta chains below, sequenced in a study of spatial heterogeneity in lung cancer. Overall study results and limits: Expanded alpha and beta TCR counts within tumors tracked tumor mutation counts.

TCRdb fed the 5' RACE reads into MiXCR, producing one record per CDR3 protein. Of about 23,000 distinct CDR3 sequences listed, 5% to 7.5% are singletons. The time point was: sample taken at primary tumor resection. For these receptors, no antigen is known. Specimen: lung tumor tissue, collected at surgery. Every receptor here comes from a male donor with early-stage non-small cell lung cancer.

This clonotype was counted many times. The chain combines TRBV7-8 with TRBJ2-3; 7 bases match TRBD2. V lost 6 bases to trimming and J lost 4 bases; unmatched junction nucleotides: 7. This CDR3 has 14 residues. Germline V gene sequence: CDR1 SGHVS, CDR2 FQNEAQ. DNA for the CDR3: TGTGCCAGCAGGCGGGGGAACCCCGCAGATACGCAGTATTTT. Translated: CASRRGNPADTQYF.

This clonotype was counted only a few times. The chain carries TRBV7-3 and TRBJ2-1; D unclear. CDR1 and CDR2 (germline): SGHTA, FQGTGA. The V end was cut by 0 bases, the J end by 7 bases, with 10 bases between. The CDR3 is 14 amino acids. Written as DNA, the CDR3 is TGTGCCAGCAGCTTAACGCAGGCTAGTAATGAGCAGTTCTTC. Amino acids: CASSLTQASNEQFF.

There are many counts of this clonotype. The rearrangement joins TRBV5-1 to TRBJ2-7; D is possibly TRBD2 (6 bases). V lost 2 bases, J lost 4 bases, and 13 bases lay in between. Germline V gives CDR1 SGHRS, CDR2 YFSETQ. The CDR3 loop spans 14 amino acids. The chain's CDR3 is CASSFVGEEYEQYF. The CDR3 DNA reads TGCGCCAGCAGCTTCGTAGGGGAGGAGTACGAGCAGTACTTC.